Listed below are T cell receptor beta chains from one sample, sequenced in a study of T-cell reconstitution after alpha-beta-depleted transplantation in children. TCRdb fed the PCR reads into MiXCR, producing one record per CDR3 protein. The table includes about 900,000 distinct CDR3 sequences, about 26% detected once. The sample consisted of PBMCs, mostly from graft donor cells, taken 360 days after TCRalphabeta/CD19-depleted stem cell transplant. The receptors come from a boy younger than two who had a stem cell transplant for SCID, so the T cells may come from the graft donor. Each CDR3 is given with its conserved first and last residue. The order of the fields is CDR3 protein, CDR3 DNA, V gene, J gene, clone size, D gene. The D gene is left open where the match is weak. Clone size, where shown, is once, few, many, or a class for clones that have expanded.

CDR3 protein: CSATKRHLGAKNIQYF
CDR3 DNA: TGCAGTGCCACAAAACGGCACCTGGGGGCCAAAAACATTCAGTACTTC
V gene: TRBV20-1
J gene: TRBJ2-4
clone size: few
D gene: -

CDR3 protein: CSASSPGTGRAMSQHF
CDR3 DNA: TGCAGTGCTTCTTCTCCCGGGACAGGGAGGGCCATGTCCCAGCATTTT
V gene: TRBV20-1
J gene: TRBJ1-5
clone size: few
D gene: TRBD1

CDR3 protein: CASSGAYEQYF
CDR3 DNA: TGTGCCAGCAGTGGGGCCTACGAGCAGTACTTC
V gene: TRBV2
J gene: TRBJ2-7
clone size: many
D gene: -

CDR3 protein: CASSPRPLLASQETQYF
CDR3 DNA: TGTGCCAGCAGCCCCCGCCCTCTACTAGCAAGCCAAGAGACCCAGTACTTC
V gene: TRBV7-9
J gene: TRBJ2-5
clone size: few
D gene: -

CDR3 protein: CASSFWTSWDNEQFF
CDR3 DNA: TGTGCCAGCAGCTTTTGGACTAGTTGGGACAATGAGCAGTTCTTC
V gene: TRBV5-6
J gene: TRBJ2-1
clone size: many
D gene: TRBD2

CDR3 protein: CASSTQQGAAYEQYF
CDR3 DNA: TGTGCCAGCAGCACCCAACAGGGGGCGGCTTACGAGCAGTACTTC
V gene: TRBV7-2
J gene: TRBJ2-7
clone size: -
D gene: TRBD1

CDR3 protein: CASSRRTGGNSPLHF
CDR3 DNA: TGTGCCAGCAGCCGAAGGACAGGGGGGAATTCACCCCTCCACTTT
V gene: TRBV7-8
J gene: TRBJ1-6
clone size: few
D gene: TRBD1

CDR3 protein: CASTPGQGRAGDTEAFF
CDR3 DNA: TGTGCCAGCACCCCAGGACAGGGGAGGGCAGGGGACACTGAAGCTTTCTTT
V gene: TRBV12-3/TRBV12-4
J gene: TRBJ1-1
clone size: -
D gene: TRBD1

CDR3 protein: CASSWRGVRERDTIYF
CDR3 DNA: TGTGCCAGCAGCTGGAGGGGAGTCAGGGAAAGAGACACCATATATTTT
V gene: TRBV7-9
J gene: TRBJ1-3
clone size: -
D gene: -

CDR3 protein: CASSQVRDRDPSITDTQYF
CDR3 DNA: TGTGCCAGCAGCCAAGTCCGGGACAGGGACCCCTCTATCACAGATACGCAGTATTTT
V gene: TRBV3-1
J gene: TRBJ2-3
clone size: -
D gene: TRBD1

CDR3 protein: CASSTSSGTGASEAFF
CDR3 DNA: TGTGCCAGCAGTACATCTTCCGGGACAGGGGCTTCAGAAGCTTTCTTT
V gene: TRBV7-3
J gene: TRBJ1-1
clone size: -
D gene: TRBD1

CDR3 protein: CASSPGQLGPYGYTF
CDR3 DNA: TGTGCCAGCAGCCCGGGACAGCTTGGACCCTATGGCTACACCTTC
V gene: TRBV7-9
J gene: TRBJ1-2
clone size: -
D gene: TRBD1

CDR3 protein: CASSFVTSGGAEAFF
CDR3 DNA: TGTGCCAGCAGCTTTGTTACGTCGGGGGGCGCTGAAGCTTTCTTT
V gene: TRBV28
J gene: TRBJ1-1
clone size: -
D gene: -

CDR3 protein: CASSQDLSGRFEQYF
CDR3 DNA: TGTGCCAGCAGCCAAGATCTATCCGGACGTTTTGAGCAGTACTTC
V gene: TRBV3-1
J gene: TRBJ2-7
clone size: -
D gene: -

CDR3 protein: CASSLGWTQETQYF
CDR3 DNA: TGTGCCAGCAGCTTAGGATGGACCCAAGAGACCCAGTACTTC
V gene: TRBV7-6
J gene: TRBJ2-5
clone size: -
D gene: -

CDR3 protein: CASSSSGGFHNEQFF
CDR3 DNA: TGTGCCAGCAGCTCCTCGGGGGGTTTTCACAATGAGCAGTTCTTC
V gene: TRBV7-9
J gene: TRBJ2-1
clone size: few
D gene: TRBD2

CDR3 protein: CASSRPRNTQYF
CDR3 DNA: TGTGCCAGCAGCCGTCCTCGAAATACGCAGTATTTT
V gene: TRBV7-6
J gene: TRBJ2-3
clone size: -
D gene: -

CDR3 protein: CASTLEDWTNTGELFF
CDR3 DNA: TGTGCCAGCACCCTAGAGGACTGGACGAACACCGGGGAGCTGTTTTTT
V gene: TRBV5-5
J gene: TRBJ2-2
clone size: -
D gene: -

CDR3 protein: CSATWEADTQYF
CDR3 DNA: TGCAGTGCCACCTGGGAGGCAGATACGCAGTATTTT
V gene: TRBV20-1
J gene: TRBJ2-3
clone size: -
D gene: -

CDR3 protein: CASSWGMAEAFF
CDR3 DNA: TGTGCCAGCAGTTGGGGGATGGCTGAAGCTTTCTTT
V gene: TRBV12-3/TRBV12-4
J gene: TRBJ1-1
clone size: many
D gene: -

CDR3 protein: CASSLDYGQRVTGELFF
CDR3 DNA: TGTGCCAGCAGCTTAGACTACGGACAGAGAGTCACCGGGGAGCTGTTTTTT
V gene: TRBV7-9
J gene: TRBJ2-2
clone size: few
D gene: -

CDR3 protein: CASSLVPRFSGGRNEQFF
CDR3 DNA: TGTGCCAGCAGCTTAGTCCCTCGTTTTAGCGGGGGGCGCAATGAGCAGTTCTTC
V gene: TRBV11-2
J gene: TRBJ2-1
clone size: once
D gene: TRBD2

CDR3 protein: CAISGQGAKDF
CDR3 DNA: TGTGCCATCAGTGGACAGGGGGCGAAGGACTTC
V gene: TRBV10-3
J gene: TRBJ2-7
clone size: -
D gene: TRBD1

CDR3 protein: CAVKLNGGDEQFF
CDR3 DNA: TGTGCCGTCAAATTAAACGGAGGGGATGAGCAGTTCTTC
V gene: TRBV10-3
J gene: TRBJ2-1
clone size: -
D gene: -

CDR3 protein: CASSPDRADTQYF
CDR3 DNA: TGCGCCAGCAGCCCAGACCGAGCAGATACGCAGTATTTT
V gene: TRBV4-1
J gene: TRBJ2-3
clone size: -
D gene: -

CDR3 protein: CASSQWAVPGGETQYF
CDR3 DNA: TGCGCCAGCAGCCAGTGGGCGGTGCCGGGAGGTGAGACCCAGTACTTC
V gene: TRBV4-1
J gene: TRBJ2-5
clone size: few
D gene: TRBD2

CDR3 protein: CASTPTYRAYEQYF
CDR3 DNA: TGTGCCAGCACTCCGACTTACAGGGCCTACGAGCAGTACTTC
V gene: TRBV7-9
J gene: TRBJ2-7
clone size: -
D gene: -

CDR3 protein: CAISEFRDRGNTIYF
CDR3 DNA: TGTGCCATCAGTGAGTTCCGGGATAGGGGAAACACCATATATTTT
V gene: TRBV10-3
J gene: TRBJ1-3
clone size: -
D gene: -

CDR3 protein: CASSLAAFPPPNTQYF
CDR3 DNA: TGCGCCAGCAGCTTGGCCGCCTTCCCTCCCCCAAATACGCAGTATTTT
V gene: TRBV5-1
J gene: TRBJ2-3
clone size: -
D gene: -

CDR3 protein: CASSGEDRANEQFF
CDR3 DNA: TGTGCCAGCAGCGGAGAGGACAGGGCAAATGAGCAGTTCTTC
V gene: TRBV9
J gene: TRBJ2-1
clone size: -
D gene: TRBD1

CDR3 protein: CASSGLRQGLGNEQFF
CDR3 DNA: TGTGCCAGCAGTGGCCTTCGACAGGGTCTGGGCAATGAGCAGTTCTTC
V gene: TRBV2
J gene: TRBJ2-1
clone size: -
D gene: TRBD1

CDR3 protein: CSAAAANTEAFF
CDR3 DNA: TGCAGCGCCGCTGCGGCAAACACTGAAGCTTTCTTT
V gene: TRBV29-1
J gene: TRBJ1-1
clone size: few
D gene: -

CDR3 protein: CASSAVGLSNTGELFF
CDR3 DNA: TGTGCCAGCAGTGCAGTGGGATTGTCGAACACCGGGGAGCTGTTTTTT
V gene: TRBV5-6
J gene: TRBJ2-2
clone size: few
D gene: -

CDR3 protein: CSVVEQETQYF
CDR3 DNA: TGCAGCGTTGTTGAGCAAGAGACCCAGTACTTC
V gene: TRBV29-1
J gene: TRBJ2-5
clone size: few
D gene: -

CDR3 protein: CASSQGRLAEPQETQYF
CDR3 DNA: TGCGCCAGCAGCCAAGGGAGGCTAGCAGAACCCCAAGAGACCCAGTACTTC
V gene: TRBV4-3
J gene: TRBJ2-5
clone size: few
D gene: -

CDR3 protein: CASSVQLRNSYEQYF
CDR3 DNA: TGTGCCAGCAGTGTACAGTTACGAAACTCCTACGAGCAGTACTTC
V gene: TRBV12-3/TRBV12-4
J gene: TRBJ2-7
clone size: few
D gene: -

CDR3 protein: CASRLDLLQGNEQFF
CDR3 DNA: TGTGCCAGCAGACTAGACCTTTTACAGGGCAATGAGCAGTTCTTC
V gene: TRBV12-3/TRBV12-4
J gene: TRBJ2-1
clone size: few
D gene: -

CDR3 protein: CASSVGGSKNEKLFF
CDR3 DNA: TGTGCCAGCAGCGTAGGTGGCAGCAAGAATGAAAAACTGTTTTTT
V gene: TRBV9
J gene: TRBJ1-4
clone size: -
D gene: -

CDR3 protein: CASSPHPREETQYF
CDR3 DNA: TGCGCCAGCAGCCCCCACCCGAGGGAAGAGACCCAGTACTTC
V gene: TRBV4-3
J gene: TRBJ2-5
clone size: -
D gene: -

CDR3 protein: CAISEGDSRNTDTQYF
CDR3 DNA: TGTGCCATCAGTGAGGGAGACAGCCGAAACACAGATACGCAGTATTTT
V gene: TRBV10-3
J gene: TRBJ2-3
clone size: few
D gene: -

CDR3 protein: CASSLRAGVWDTGELFF
CDR3 DNA: TGCGCCAGCAGCTTAAGAGCGGGGGTCTGGGACACCGGGGAGCTGTTTTTT
V gene: TRBV5-1
J gene: TRBJ2-2
clone size: -
D gene: TRBD2

CDR3 protein: CASSLAGLPLNEQFF
CDR3 DNA: TGCGCCAGCAGCTTGGCCGGGCTCCCCCTCAATGAGCAGTTCTTC
V gene: TRBV5-1
J gene: TRBJ2-1
clone size: -
D gene: -

CDR3 protein: CASRGLAGGHEQFF
CDR3 DNA: TGTGCCAGCAGAGGACTAGCGGGGGGCCATGAGCAGTTCTTC
V gene: TRBV12-3/TRBV12-4
J gene: TRBJ2-1
clone size: -
D gene: TRBD2

CDR3 protein: CASSLSMPGTQYF
CDR3 DNA: TGTGCCAGCAGCTTATCTATGCCGGGGACCCAGTACTTC
V gene: TRBV7-2
J gene: TRBJ2-5
clone size: -
D gene: -

CDR3 protein: CASSPGQGLIKAPLHF
CDR3 DNA: TGCGCCAGCAGCCCGGGACAGGGGCTTATTAAGGCACCCCTCCACTTT
V gene: TRBV4-1
J gene: TRBJ1-6
clone size: -
D gene: TRBD1

CDR3 protein: CASSPTRPDGIDEQYF
CDR3 DNA: TGTGCCAGCAGCCCCACGAGACCGGACGGAATCGACGAGCAGTACTTC
V gene: TRBV9
J gene: TRBJ2-7
clone size: -
D gene: -